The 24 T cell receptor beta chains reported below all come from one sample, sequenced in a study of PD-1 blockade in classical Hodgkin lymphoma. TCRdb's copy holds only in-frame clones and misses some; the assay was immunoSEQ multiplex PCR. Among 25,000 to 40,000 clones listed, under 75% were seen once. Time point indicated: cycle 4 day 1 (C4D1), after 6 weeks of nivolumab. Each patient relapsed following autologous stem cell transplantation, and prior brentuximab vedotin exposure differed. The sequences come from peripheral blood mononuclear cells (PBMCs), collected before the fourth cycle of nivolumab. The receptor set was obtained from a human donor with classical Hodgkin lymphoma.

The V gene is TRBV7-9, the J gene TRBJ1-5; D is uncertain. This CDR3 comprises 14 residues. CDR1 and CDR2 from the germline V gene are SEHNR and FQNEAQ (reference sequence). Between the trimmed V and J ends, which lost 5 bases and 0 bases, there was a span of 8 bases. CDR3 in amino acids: CASSQAYSNQPQHF. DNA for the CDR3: TGTGCCAGCAGCCAAGCTTATAGCAATCAGCCCCAGCATTTT. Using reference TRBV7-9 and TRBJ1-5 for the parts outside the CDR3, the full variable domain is DTGVSQNPRHKITKRGQNVTFRCDPISEHNRLYWYRQTLGQGPEFLTYFQNEAQLEKSRLLSDRFSAERPKGSFSTLEIQRTEQGDSAMYLCASSQAYSNQPQHFGDGTRLSIL.

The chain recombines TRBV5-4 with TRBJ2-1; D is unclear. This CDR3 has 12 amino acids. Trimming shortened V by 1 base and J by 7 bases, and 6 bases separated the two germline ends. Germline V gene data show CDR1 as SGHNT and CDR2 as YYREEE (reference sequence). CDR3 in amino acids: CASSLNRNEQFF. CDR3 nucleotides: TGTGCCAGCAGCTTGAATCGGAATGAGCAGTTCTTC.

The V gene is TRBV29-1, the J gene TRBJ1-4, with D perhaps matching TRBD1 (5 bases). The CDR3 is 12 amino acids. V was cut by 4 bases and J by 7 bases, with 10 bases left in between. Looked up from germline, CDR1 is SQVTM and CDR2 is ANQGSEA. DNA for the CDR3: TGCAGCGTTGTGGGAGGGGCTGAAAAACTGTTTTTT. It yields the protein CSVVGGAEKLFF.

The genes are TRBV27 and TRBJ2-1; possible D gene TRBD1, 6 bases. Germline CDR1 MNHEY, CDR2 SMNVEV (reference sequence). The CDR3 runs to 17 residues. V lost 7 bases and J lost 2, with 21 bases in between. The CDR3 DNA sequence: TGTGCCAGCACCCCCCGGGTGGGGACACCCGCCTACAATGAGCAGTTCTTC. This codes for CASTPRVGTPAYNEQFF.

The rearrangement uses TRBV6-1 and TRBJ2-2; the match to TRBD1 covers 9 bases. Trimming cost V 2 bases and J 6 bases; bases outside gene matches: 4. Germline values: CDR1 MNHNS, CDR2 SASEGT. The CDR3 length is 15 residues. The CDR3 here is CASSERGQGAGELFF. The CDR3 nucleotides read TGTGCCAGCAGTGAAAGGGGACAGGGAGCCGGGGAGCTGTTTTTT.

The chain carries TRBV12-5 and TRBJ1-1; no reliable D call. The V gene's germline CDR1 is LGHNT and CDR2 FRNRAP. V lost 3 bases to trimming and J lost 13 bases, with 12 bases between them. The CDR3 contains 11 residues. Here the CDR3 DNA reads TGTGCTAGTGGTTTAGGGCCGACGCATTTCTTT. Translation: CASGLGPTHFF.

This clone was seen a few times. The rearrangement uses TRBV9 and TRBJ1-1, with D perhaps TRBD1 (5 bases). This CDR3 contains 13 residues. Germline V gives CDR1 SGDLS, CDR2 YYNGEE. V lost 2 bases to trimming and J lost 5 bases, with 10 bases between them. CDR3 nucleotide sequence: TGTGCCAGCAGCGTGGGGGGGTTTACTGAAGCTTTCTTT. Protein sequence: CASSVGGFTEAFF.

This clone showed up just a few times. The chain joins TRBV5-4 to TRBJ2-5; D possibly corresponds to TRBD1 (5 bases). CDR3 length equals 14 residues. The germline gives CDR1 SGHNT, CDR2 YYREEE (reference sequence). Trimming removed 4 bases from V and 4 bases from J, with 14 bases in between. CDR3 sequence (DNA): TGTGCCAGCAGCCGGACACGGTCAGGAGAGACCCAGTACTTC. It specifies CASSRTRSGETQYF.

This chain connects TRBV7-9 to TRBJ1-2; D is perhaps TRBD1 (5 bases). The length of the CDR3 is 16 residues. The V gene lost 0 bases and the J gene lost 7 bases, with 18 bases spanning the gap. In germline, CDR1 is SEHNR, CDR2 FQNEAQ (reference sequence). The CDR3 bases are TGTGCCAGCAGCTTAGCATCGGCAGGGCCATTAAGTGGCTACACCTTC. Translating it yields CASSLASAGPLSGYTF.

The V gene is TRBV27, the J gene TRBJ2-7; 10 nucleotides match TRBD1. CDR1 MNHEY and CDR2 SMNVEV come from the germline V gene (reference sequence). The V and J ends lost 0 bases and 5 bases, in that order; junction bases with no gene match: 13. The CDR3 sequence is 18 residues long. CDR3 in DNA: TGTGCCAGCAGTTTATCAAGGGGGCCGGGACAGGGGAAAAACGAGCAGTACTTC. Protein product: CASSLSRGPGQGKNEQYF.

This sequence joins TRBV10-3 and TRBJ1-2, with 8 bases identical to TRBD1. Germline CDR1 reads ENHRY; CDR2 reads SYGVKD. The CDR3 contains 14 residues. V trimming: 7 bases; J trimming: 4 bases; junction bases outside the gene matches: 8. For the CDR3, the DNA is TGTGCCATCAAGGCGGACAGGGAGGGCTATGGCTACACCTTC. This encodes CAIKADREGYGYTF.

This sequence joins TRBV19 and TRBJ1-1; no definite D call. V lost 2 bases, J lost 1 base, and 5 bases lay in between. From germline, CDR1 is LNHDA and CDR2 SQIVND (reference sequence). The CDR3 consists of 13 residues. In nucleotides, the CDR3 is TGTGCCAGTAGTATAAACCCGAACACTGAAGCTTTCTTT. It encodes CASSINPNTEAFF.

This CDR3 is CASSLGVSSYNEQFF. Written as DNA, the CDR3 is TGTGCCAGCAGTTTAGGTGTGAGCTCCTACAATGAGCAGTTCTTC. This sequence joins TRBV27 and TRBJ2-1, with no clear D. The length of the CDR3 is 15 residues. The V end lost 2 bases, the J end lost 0 bases, and 8 bases lay between the germline ends. Germline CDR1 and CDR2: MNHEY and SMNVEV (reference sequence).

CDR3: CASSTALIGTQYF. The CDR3 DNA follows: TGCGCCAGCAGCACAGCCCTTATCGGGACCCAGTACTTC. This sequence joins TRBV4-3 and TRBJ2-5, with D hard to call. Looked up from germline, CDR1 is LGHNA and CDR2 is YSLEER. The germline V and J ends were trimmed by 5 bases and 7 bases, with 14 bases remaining between them. This CDR3 contains 13 residues.

CDR3 in amino acids: CASSQLVGPYNEQFF. The CDR3 bases are TGTGCCAGCAGCCAGTTGGTAGGTCCATACAATGAGCAGTTCTTC. This chain links TRBV14 with TRBJ2-1, with unresolved D. Germline assignment: CDR1 SGHDN and CDR2 FVKESK. The CDR3 is 15 residues long. V lost 3 bases and J lost 4, with 13 bases in between.

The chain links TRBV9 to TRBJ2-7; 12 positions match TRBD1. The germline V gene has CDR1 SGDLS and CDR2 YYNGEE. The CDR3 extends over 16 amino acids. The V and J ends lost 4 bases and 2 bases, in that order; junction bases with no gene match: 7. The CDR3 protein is CASSSGTGGRAYEQYF. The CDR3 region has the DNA TGTGCCAGCAGCTCCGGGACAGGGGGCCGCGCCTACGAGCAGTACTTC.

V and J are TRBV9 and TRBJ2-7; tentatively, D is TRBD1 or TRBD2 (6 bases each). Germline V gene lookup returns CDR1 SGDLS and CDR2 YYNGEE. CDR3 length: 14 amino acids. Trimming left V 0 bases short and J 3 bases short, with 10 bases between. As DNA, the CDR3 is TGTGCCAGCAGCGTAGGGGGGGCGGGCTACGAGCAGTACTTC. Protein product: CASSVGGAGYEQYF.

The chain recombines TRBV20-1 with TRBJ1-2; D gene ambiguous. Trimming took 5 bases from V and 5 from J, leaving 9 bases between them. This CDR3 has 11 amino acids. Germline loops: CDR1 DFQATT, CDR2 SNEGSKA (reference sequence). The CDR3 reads CSASALYGYTF. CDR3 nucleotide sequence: TGCAGTGCTTCTGCCCTTTATGGCTACACCTTC.

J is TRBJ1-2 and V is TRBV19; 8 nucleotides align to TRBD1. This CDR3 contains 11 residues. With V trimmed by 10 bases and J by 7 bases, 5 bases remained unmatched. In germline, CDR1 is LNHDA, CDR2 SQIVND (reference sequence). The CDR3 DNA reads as TGTGCCACCAGGACAGGGTTTGGCTACACCTTC. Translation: CATRTGFGYTF.

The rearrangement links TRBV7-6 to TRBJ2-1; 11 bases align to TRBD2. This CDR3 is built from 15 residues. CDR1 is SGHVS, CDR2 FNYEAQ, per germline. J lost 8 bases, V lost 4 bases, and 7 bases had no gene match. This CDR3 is CASSSLAGGIDEQFF. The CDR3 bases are TGTGCCAGCAGCTCTTTAGCGGGAGGGATAGATGAGCAGTTCTTC.

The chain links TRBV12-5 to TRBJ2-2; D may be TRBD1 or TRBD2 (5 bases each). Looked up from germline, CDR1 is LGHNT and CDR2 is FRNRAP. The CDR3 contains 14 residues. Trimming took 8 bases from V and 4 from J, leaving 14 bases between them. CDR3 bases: TGTGCTAGTCTGAGGGGCGTTGGCACCGGGGAGCTGTTTTTT. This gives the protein CASLRGVGTGELFF.

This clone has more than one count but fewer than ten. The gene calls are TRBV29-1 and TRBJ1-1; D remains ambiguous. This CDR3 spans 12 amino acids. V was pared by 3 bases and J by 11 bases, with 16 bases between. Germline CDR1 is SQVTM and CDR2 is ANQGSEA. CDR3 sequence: CSVDRAGVLAFF. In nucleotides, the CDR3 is TGCAGCGTTGACAGAGCCGGTGTGCTGGCTTTCTTT.

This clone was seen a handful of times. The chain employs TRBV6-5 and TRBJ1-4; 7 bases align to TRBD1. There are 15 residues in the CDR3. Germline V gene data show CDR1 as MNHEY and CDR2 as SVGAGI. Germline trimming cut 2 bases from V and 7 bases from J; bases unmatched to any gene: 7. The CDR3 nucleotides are TGTGCCAGCAGTTACGCAGGGGGTTTACTTGAAAAACTGTTTTTT. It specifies CASSYAGGLLEKLFF.

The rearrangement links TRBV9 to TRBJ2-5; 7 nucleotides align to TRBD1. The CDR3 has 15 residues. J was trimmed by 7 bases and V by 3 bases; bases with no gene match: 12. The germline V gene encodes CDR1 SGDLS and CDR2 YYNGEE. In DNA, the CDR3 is TGTGCCAGCAGCGATCTGCCCGGACAGGCCGGGACCCAGTACTTC. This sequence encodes CASSDLPGQAGTQYF.